This T cell receptor (beta chain) stems from a study of sequential checkpoint blockade in melanoma. About the research overall: Randomization was 1:1 between first-line nivolumab→ipilimumab and ipilimumab→nivolumab.

This table comes from immunoSEQ multiplex PCR, and its TCRdb copy is limited to in-frame clones, with some not included. The sample has more than 9,500 clones; about 24% are singletons. Described treatment: randomized to nivolumab then ipilimumab (arm A) or the reverse (arm B). This clonotype was obtained from a human donor with melanoma. Sample: tumor tissue (inferred from file names), taken from a patient given nivolumab and ipilimumab in sequence.

The CDR3 region is CASSLGLAGGFEQFF. Here the CDR3 DNA reads TGCGCCAGCAGCTTGGGGCTAGCGGGAGGTTTTGAGCAGTTCTTC. This chain connects TRBV5-1 to TRBJ2-1; 11 bases agree with TRBD2. The V gene's germline CDR1 is SGHRS and CDR2 YFSETQ. J was trimmed by 9 bases and V by 0 bases; bases with no gene match: 5. CDR3 size: 15 residues.